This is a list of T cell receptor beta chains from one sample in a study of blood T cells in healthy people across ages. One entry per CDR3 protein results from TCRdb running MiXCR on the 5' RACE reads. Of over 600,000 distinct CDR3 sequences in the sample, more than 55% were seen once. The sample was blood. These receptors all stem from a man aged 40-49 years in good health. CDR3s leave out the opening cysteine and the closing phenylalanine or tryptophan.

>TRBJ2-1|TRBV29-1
SVAKTVDEQF
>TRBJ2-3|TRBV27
ASSLLGGGSTDTQY
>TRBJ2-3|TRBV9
ASSADKGIGTDTQY
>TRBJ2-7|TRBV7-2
ASSLDTVSYEQY
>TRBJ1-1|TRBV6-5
ASTQGTGGHTEAF
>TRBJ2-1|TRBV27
ASSGGTAPADEQF
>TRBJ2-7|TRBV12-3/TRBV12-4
ASSDTGVYEQY
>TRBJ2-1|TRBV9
ASRAGTSSNEQF
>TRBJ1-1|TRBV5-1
ASSPSSDSLSLNTEAF
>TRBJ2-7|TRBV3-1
ASSQDPSGDEQY
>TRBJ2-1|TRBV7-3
ASSPQPFETGGTNEQF
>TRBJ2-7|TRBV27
ASSLAGPNYEQY
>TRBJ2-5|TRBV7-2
ASSLYAGSGETQY
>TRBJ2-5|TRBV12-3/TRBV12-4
ASSLAGADGETQY
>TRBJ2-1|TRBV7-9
ASSLGVTSGNEQF
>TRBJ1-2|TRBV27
ASSSSRDRGVLNYGYT
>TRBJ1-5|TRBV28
ASSNAGRSQPQH
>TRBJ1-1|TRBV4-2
ASSQDGTALNTEAF
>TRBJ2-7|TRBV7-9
ASSRGAEQY
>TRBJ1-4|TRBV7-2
ASSLNVGGGEKLF
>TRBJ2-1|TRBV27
ASTHRDRNEQF
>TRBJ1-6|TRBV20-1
SAKGQERSPLH
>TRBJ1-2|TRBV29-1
SVVSDRDNYGYT
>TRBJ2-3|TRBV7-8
ASSLGSTGLRGDTQY
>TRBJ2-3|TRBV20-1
SARGGSADTQY
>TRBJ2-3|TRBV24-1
ATSDQARTSALWY
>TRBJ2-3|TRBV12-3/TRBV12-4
ASTLRRGQSTDTQY
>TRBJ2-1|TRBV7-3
ASSSGLIHEQF
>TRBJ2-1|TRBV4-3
ASSQVGAVRNEQF
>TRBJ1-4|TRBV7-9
ASSKTVEYEKLF
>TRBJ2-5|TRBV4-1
ASSQDGSGRETQY
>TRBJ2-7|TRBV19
ASSMDSRSYEQY
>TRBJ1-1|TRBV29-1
SVGTGAGTEAF
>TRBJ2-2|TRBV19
ASSSWPSGELF
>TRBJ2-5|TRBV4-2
ASSQLAGMGTEETQY
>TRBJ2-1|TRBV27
ASSVRTGLDEQF
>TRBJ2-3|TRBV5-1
ASSLGGEDTQY
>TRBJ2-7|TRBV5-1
ASSSDPGDYEQY
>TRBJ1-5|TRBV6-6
ASSTRGYSNQPQH
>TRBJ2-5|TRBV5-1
ASSRGSGINEQY
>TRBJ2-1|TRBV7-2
ASSLDSYEQF
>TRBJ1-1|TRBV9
ASSIEGARGRDTEAF